This TCR beta chain emerged from a study of blood T cell repertoires in COVID-19. Turning to the study itself: There were acute and convalescent COVID-19 samples, and they came from the United States, Italy and Spain. PBMCs, B-cell-depleted T cells, or T cells were the source of the cDNA or gDNA that made up the material.

The V gene's germline CDR1 is SGHVS and CDR2 FNYEAQ. V was clipped by 5 bases and J by 9 bases; unmatched bases: 10. CDR3 length equals 15 residues. In the study's own analysis: Estimated nucleated cell counts came from reference gene primer amplification. Data came from immunoSEQ multiplex PCR; TCRdb stores just in-frame clones and leaves some out. That table supplies the V and J calls and clone size; D and trimming were determined from the DNA. Among some 700,000 clones listed, about 87% were seen once. This TCR derives from a woman aged 18 to 35 with acute or convalescent COVID-19. V is TRBV7-6 and J is TRBJ2-3; 11 positions agree with TRBD2. The sequenced material came from peripheral blood. CDR3 in DNA: TGTGCCAGCAGCGCAGAACTAGCGGGGGCCCTAACGCAGTATTTT. Its translation is CASSAELAGALTQYF.